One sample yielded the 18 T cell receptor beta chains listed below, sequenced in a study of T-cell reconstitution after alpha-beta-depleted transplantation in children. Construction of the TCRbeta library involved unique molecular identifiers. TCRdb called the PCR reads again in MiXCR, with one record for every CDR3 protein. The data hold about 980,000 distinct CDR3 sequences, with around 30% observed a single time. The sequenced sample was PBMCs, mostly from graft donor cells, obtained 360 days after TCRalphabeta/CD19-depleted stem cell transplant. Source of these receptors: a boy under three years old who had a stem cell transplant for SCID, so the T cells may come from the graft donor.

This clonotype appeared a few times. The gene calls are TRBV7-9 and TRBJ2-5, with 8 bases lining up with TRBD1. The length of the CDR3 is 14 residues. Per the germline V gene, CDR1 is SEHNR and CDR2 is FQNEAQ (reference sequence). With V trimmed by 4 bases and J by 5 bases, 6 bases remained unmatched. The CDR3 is CASSSSDRGETQYF. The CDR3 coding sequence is TGTGCCAGCAGCTCCTCTGACAGGGGTGAGACCCAGTACTTC.

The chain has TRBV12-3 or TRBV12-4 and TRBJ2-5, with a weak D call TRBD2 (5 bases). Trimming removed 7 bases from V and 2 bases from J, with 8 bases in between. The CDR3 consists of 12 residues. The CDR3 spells CASNGIQETQYF. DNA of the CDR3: TGTGCCAGCAACGGGATTCAAGAGACCCAGTACTTC.

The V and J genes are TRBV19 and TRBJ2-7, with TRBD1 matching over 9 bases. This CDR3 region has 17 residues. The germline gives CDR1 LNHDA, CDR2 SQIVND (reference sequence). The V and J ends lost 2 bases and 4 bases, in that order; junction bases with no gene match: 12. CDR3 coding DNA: TGTGCCAGTAGTATACCCGGGACAGGGCGAATCCTATACGAGCAGTACTTC. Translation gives CASSIPGTGRILYEQYF.

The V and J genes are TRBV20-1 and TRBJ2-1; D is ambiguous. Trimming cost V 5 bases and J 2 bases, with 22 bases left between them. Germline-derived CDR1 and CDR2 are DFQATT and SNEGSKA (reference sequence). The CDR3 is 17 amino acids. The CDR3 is CSASLPFGGRPYNEQFF. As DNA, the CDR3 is TGCAGTGCTTCCCTCCCCTTCGGCGGAAGACCCTACAATGAGCAGTTCTTC.

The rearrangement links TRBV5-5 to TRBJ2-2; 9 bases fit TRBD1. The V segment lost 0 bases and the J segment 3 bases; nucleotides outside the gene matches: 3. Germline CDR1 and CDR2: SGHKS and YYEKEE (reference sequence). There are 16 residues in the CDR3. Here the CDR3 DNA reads TGTGCCAGCAGCTTGGGGACAGGGGTTTACACCGGGGAGCTGTTTTTT. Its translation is CASSLGTGVYTGELFF.

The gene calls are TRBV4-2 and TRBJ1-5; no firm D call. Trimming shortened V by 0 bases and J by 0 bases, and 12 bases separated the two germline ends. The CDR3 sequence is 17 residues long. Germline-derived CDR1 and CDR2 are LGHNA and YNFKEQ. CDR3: CASSQELGGYSNQPQHF. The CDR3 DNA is TGTGCCAGCAGCCAAGAGTTGGGCGGATATAGCAATCAGCCCCAGCATTTT.

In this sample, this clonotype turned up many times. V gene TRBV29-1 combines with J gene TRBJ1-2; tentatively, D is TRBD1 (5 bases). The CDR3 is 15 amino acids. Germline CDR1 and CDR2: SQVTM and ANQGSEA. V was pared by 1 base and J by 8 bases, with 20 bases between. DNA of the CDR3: TGCAGCGTTGAAGGGCACCAGGGCAGGGTAGGCGGCTACACCTTC. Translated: CSVEGHQGRVGGYTF.

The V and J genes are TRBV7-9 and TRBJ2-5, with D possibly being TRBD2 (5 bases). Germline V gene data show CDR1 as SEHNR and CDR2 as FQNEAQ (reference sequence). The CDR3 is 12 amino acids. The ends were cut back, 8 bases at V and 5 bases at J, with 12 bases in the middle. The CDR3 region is CASATWEETQYF. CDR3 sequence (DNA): TGTGCCAGCGCAACCTGGGAGGAGACCCAGTACTTC.

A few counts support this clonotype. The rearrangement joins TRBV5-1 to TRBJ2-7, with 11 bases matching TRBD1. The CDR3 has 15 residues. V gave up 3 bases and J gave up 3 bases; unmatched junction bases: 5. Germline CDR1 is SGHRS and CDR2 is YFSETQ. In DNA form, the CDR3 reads TGCGCCAGCAGCTCGACGGACAGGGGGCGCTACGAGCAGTACTTC. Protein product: CASSSTDRGRYEQYF.

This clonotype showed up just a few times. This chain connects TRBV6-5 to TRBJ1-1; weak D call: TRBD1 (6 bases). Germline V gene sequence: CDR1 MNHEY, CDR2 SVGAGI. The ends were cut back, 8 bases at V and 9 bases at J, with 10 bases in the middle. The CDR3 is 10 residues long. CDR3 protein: CASVGTKAFF. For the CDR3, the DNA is TGTGCCAGCGTAGGGACAAAAGCTTTCTTT.

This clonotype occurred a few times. CDR3 in DNA: TGTGCCAGCAGACCCCGGGACAGAGCAAGGAATGAGCAGTTCTTC. Residues: CASRPRDRARNEQFF. The chain carries TRBV6-1 and TRBJ2-1; 7 bases are a match to TRBD1. This CDR3 has 15 amino acids. V dropped 6 bases and J dropped 7; count of bases not matched to a gene: 12. Germline assignment: CDR1 MNHNS and CDR2 SASEGT.

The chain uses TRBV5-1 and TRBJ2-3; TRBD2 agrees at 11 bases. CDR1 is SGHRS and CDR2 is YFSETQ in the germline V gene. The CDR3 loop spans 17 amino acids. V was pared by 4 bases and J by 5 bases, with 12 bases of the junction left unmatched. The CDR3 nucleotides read TGCGCCAGCAGCGTCCCTCTTAGCGGGGGGGCAGGAGATACGCAGTATTTT. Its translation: CASSVPLSGGAGDTQYF.

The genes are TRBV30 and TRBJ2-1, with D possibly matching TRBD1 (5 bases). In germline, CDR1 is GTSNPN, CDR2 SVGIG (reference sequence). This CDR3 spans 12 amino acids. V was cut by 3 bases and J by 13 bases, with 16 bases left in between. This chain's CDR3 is CAWSRQGSSQFF. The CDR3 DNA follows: TGTGCCTGGAGCCGGCAGGGAAGTTCCCAGTTCTTC.

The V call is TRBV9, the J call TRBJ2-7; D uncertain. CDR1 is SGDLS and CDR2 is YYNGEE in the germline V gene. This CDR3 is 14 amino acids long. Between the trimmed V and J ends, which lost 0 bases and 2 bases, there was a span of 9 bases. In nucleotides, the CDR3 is TGTGCCAGCAGCGTAGATCAAGTCCCCTACGAGCAGTACTTC. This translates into CASSVDQVPYEQYF.

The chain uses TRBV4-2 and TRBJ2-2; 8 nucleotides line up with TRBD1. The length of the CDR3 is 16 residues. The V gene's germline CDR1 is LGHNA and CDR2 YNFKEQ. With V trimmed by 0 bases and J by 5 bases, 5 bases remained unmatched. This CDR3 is CASSQDLRTGTGELFF. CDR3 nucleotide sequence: TGTGCCAGCAGCCAAGATCTCCGGACAGGGACCGGGGAGCTGTTTTTT.

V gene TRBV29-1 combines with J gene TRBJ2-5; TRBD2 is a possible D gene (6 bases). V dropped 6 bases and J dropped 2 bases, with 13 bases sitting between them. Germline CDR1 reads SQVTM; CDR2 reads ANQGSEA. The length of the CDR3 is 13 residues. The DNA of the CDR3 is TGCAGCGTGCCGTTTAGCGGACAAGAGACCCAGTACTTC. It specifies CSVPFSGQETQYF.

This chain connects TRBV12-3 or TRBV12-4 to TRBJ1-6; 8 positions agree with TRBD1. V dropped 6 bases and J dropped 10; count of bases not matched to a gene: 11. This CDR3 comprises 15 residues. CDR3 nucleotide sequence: TGTGCCAGCAGCCCCAGGACAGGGCGGACCTCACCCCTCCACTTT. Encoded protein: CASSPRTGRTSPLHF.

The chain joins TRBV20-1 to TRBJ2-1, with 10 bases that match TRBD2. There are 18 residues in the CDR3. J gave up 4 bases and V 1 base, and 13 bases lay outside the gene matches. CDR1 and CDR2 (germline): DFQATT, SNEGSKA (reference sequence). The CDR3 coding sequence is TGCAGTGCTAGAGGGGAAGCAATGGGGACTAGCGCATACAATGAGCAGTTCTTC. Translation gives CSARGEAMGTSAYNEQFF.